This T cell receptor (beta chain) is drawn from a study of follicular helper T cells after annual influenza vaccination. Profiling relied on immunoSEQ multiplex PCR, and the TCRdb table lists in-frame clones only, not all of them. This table holds about 9,200 clones, 65% to 85% found once. The length of the CDR3 is 12 residues. V was cut by 5 bases and J by 5 bases, with 8 bases left in between. In germline, CDR1 is SGHAT, CDR2 FQNNGV. As to time point: 2015-2016 season, pre-vaccination. The chain uses TRBV11-2 and TRBJ2-3; D unresolved. The sequence came from an adult who received the influenza vaccine. Material: CXCR5+ CD38- circulating T follicular helper cells from blood, obtained on the day of influenza vaccination. Subset defined: circulating Tfh, non-naive CD4+CXCR5+PD-1+ (ICOS+CD38+ or ICOS-CD38-). CDR3 sequence (DNA): TGTGCCAGCAGCCCAACCAGAGATACGCAGTATTTT. Protein sequence: CASSPTRDTQYF.